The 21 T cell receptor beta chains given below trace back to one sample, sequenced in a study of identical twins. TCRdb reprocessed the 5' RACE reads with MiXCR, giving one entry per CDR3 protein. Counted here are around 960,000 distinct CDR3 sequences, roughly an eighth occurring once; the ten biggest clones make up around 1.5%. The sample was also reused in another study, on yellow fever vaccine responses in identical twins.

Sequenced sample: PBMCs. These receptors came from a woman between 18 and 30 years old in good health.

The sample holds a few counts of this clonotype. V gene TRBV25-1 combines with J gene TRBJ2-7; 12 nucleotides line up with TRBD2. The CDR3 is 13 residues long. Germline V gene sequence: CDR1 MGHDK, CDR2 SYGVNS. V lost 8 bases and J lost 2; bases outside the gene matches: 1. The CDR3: CASGLAGTYEQYF. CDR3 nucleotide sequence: TGTGCCAGCGGACTAGCGGGAACCTACGAGCAGTACTTC.

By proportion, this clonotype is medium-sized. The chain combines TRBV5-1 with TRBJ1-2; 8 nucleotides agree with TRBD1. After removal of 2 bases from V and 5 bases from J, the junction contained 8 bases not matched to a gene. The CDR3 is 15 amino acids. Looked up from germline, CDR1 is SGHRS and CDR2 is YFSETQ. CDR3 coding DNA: TGCGCCAGCAGCTTAAAGATGACAGGGGTATATGGCTACACCTTC. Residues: CASSLKMTGVYGYTF.

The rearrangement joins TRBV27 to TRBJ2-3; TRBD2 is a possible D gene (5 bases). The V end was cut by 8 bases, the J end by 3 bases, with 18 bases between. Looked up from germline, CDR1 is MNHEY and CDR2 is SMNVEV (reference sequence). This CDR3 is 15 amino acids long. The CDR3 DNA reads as TGTGCCAGCCGGGATAGTGGGAGAGTAACAGATACGCAGTATTTT. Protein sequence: CASRDSGRVTDTQYF.

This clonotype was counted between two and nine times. In DNA form, the CDR3 reads TGTGCCAGCACCGAAGGTACAGGGGCTCCCTATGGCTACACCTTC. It codes for CASTEGTGAPYGYTF. This chain uses TRBV2 with TRBJ1-2; 7 bases match TRBD1. The length of the CDR3 is 15 residues. V lost 7 bases, J lost 4 bases, and 12 bases stayed unmatched. The germline CDR1 and CDR2 sequences are SNHLY and FYNNEI.

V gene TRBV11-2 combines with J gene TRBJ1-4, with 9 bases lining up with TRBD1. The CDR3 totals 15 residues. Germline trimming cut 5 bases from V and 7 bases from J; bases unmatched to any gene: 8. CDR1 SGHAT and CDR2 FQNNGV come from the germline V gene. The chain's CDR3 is CASSPLDRGSEKLFF. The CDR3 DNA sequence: TGTGCCAGCAGCCCGTTGGACAGGGGTAGTGAAAAACTGTTTTTT.

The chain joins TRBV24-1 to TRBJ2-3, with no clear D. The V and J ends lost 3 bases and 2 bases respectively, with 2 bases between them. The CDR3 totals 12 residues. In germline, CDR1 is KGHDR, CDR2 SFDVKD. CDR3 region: CATSDHTDTQYF. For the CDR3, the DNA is TGTGCCACCAGTGATCACACAGATACGCAGTATTTT.

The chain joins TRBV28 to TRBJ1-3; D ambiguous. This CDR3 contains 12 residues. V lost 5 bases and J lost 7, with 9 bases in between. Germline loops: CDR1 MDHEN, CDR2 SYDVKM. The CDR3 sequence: CASSPKVNTIYF. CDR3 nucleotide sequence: TGTGCCAGCAGTCCGAAAGTGAACACCATATATTTT.

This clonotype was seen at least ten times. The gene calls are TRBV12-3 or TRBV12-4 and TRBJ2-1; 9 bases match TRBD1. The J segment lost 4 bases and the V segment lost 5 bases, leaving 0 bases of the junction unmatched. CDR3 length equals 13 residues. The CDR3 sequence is CASSGQGYNEQFF. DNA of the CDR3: TGTGCCAGCAGTGGACAGGGGTACAATGAGCAGTTCTTC.

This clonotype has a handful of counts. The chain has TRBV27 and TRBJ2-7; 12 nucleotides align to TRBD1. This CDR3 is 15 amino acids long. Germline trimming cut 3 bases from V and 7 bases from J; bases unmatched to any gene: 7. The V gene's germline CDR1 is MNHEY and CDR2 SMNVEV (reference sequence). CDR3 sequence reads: CASSFPGQGAREQYF. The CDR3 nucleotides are TGTGCCAGCAGTTTTCCGGGACAGGGGGCGCGGGAGCAGTACTTC.

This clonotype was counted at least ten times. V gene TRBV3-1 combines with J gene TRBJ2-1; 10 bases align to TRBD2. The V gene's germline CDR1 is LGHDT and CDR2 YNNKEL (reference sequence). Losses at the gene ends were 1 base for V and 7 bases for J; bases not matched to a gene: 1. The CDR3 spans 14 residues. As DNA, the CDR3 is TGTGCCAGCAGCCAAGGGACTAGCGGTAATGAGCAGTTCTTC. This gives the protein CASSQGTSGNEQFF.

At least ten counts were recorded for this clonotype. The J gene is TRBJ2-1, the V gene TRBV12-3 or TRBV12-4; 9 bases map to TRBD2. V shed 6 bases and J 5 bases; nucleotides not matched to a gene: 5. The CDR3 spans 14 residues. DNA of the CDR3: TGTGCCAGCAGCACACGACTAGCGGACAATGAGCAGTTCTTC. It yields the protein CASSTRLADNEQFF.

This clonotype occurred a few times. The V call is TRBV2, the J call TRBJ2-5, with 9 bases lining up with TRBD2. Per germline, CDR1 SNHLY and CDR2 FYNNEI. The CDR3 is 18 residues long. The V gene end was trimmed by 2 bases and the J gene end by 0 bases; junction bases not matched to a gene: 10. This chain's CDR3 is CASSEKASGVRYQETQYF. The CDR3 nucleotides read TGTGCCAGCAGTGAAAAGGCTAGCGGGGTCCGGTACCAAGAGACCCAGTACTTC.

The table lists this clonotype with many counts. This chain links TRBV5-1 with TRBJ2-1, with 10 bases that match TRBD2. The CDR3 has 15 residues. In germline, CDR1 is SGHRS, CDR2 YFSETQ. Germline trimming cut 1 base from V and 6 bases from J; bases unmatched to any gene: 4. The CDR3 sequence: CASSLWPSGGNEQFF. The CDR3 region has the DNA TGCGCCAGCAGCTTGTGGCCTAGCGGGGGCAATGAGCAGTTCTTC.

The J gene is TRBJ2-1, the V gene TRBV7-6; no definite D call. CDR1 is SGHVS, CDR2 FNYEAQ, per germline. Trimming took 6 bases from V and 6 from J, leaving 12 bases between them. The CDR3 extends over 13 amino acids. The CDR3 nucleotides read TGTGCCAGCAGAAGTACAGTATCCAATGAGCAGTTCTTC. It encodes CASRSTVSNEQFF.

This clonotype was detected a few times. The CDR3, as DNA: TGTGCCAGCAGTGACCAAAACAATCACTACGAGCAGTACGTC. This gives the protein CASSDQNNHYEQYV. This chain connects TRBV2 to TRBJ2-7; D unresolved. Trimming pared 3 bases from V and 3 bases from J, leaving 12 bases between. The CDR3 runs to 14 residues. The V gene's germline CDR1 is SNHLY and CDR2 FYNNEI.

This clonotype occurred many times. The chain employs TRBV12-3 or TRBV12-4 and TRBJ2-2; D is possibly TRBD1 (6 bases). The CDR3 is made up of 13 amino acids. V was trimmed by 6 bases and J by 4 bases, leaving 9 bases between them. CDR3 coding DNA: TGTGCCAGCAGCGGGACACCCACCGGGGAGCTGTTTTTT. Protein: CASSGTPTGELFF.

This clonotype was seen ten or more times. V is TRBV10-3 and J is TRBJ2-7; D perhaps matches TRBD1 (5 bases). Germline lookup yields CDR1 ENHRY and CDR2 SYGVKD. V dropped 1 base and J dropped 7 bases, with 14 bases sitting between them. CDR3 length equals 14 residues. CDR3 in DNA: TGTGCCATCAGTGAGTGGGGCGATGCTGGTGAGCAGTACTTC. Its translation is CAISEWGDAGEQYF.

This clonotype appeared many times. In DNA form, the CDR3 reads TGTGCCAGCAGCTTACCCCTAGCGGGGTCCTACAATGAGCAGTTCTTC. Translated: CASSLPLAGSYNEQFF. This chain connects TRBV7-9 to TRBJ2-1; 9 bases agree with TRBD2. J lost 1 base, V lost 2 bases, and 3 bases had no gene match. There are 16 residues in the CDR3. Germline CDR1 reads SEHNR; CDR2 reads FQNEAQ (reference sequence).

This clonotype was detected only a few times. CDR3 in amino acids: CAISALSRGPTNEQFF. The CDR3 bases are TGTGCCATCAGTGCACTCTCTCGTGGGCCCACCAATGAGCAGTTCTTC. This sequence joins TRBV10-3 and TRBJ2-1; D gene unclear. The CDR3 consists of 16 residues. Trimming stripped 4 bases from V and 6 bases from J, with 19 bases between. Germline values: CDR1 ENHRY, CDR2 SYGVKD.

This CDR3 is CASSFVQLNTEAFF. CDR3 bases: TGTGCCAGCAGTTTTGTGCAGCTCAACACTGAAGCTTTCTTT. V usage is TRBV12-3 or TRBV12-4 and J usage is TRBJ1-1; D remains ambiguous. The CDR3 consists of 14 residues. Trimming removed 3 bases at V and 2 bases at J, with 10 bases between.

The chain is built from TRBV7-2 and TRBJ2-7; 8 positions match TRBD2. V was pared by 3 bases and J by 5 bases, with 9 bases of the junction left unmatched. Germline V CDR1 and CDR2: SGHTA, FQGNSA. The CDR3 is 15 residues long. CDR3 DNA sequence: TGTGCCAGCAGCTTTACCTTAGCGGGACGGGACGAGCAGTACTTC. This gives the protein CASSFTLAGRDEQYF.